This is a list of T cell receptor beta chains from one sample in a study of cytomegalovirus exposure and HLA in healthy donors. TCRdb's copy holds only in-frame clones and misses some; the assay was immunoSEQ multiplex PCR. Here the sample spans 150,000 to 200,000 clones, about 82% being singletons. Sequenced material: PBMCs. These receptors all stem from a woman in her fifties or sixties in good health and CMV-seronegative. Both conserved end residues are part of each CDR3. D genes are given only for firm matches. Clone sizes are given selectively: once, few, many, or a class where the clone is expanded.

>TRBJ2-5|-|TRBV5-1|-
TGCGCCAGCAGCTTGGACAGCCAAGAGACCCAGTACTTC
CASSLDSQETQYF
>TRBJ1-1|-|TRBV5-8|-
TGTGCCAGCAGCCTGGGACGGCGGGGGACTGAAGCTTTCTTT
CASSLGRRGTEAFF
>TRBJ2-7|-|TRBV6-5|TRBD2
TGTGCCAGCAGGCCGGGACTAGCGGGAAACGAGCAGTACTTC
CASRPGLAGNEQYF
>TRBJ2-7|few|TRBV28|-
TGTGCCAGCAGTTCGCCCGGGATTAGGTCGGGTGAGCAGTACTTC
CASSSPGIRSGEQYF
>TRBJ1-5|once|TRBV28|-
TGTGCCAGCAGCCTTCCCAGGGGAAGCAATCAGCCCCAGCATTTT
CASSLPRGSNQPQHF
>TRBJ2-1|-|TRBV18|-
TGTGCCAGCTCACCACCACGACTCAGATCCTACAATGAGCAGTTCTTC
CASSPPRLRSYNEQFF
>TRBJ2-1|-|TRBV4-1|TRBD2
TGCGCCAGCAGCCAAGAGACTAGCGGGACGTCCTACAATGAGCAGTTCTTC
CASSQETSGTSYNEQFF
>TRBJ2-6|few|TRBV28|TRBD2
TGTGCCAGCAGACTCGGGGGGGGTAGGGCCAACGTCCTGACTTTC
CASRLGGGRANVLTF
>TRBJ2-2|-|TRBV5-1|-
TGCGCCAGCAGCTGGGCATTATCGAACACCGGGGAGCTGTTTTTT
CASSWALSNTGELFF
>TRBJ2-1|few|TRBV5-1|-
TGCGCCAGCAGCCAAAGGGGTCTGTACAATGAGCAGTTCTTC
CASSQRGLYNEQFF
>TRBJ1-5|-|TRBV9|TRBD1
TGTGCCAGCAGCGTAGGAGGACAGGGGTATCAGCCCCAGCATTTT
CASSVGGQGYQPQHF
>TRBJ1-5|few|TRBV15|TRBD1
TGTGCCACCAGCAGAGATCTAGGGACAGTGAGCAATCAGCCCCAGCATTTT
CATSRDLGTVSNQPQHF
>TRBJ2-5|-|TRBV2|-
TGTGCCAGCAGTGATTTAAGAACTCGCCAAGAGACCCAGTACTTC
CASSDLRTRQETQYF
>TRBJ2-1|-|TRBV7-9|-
TGTGCCAGCAGCTCGTCGGGTGGAGCGGGTGTCTACAATGAGCAGTTCTTC
CASSSSGGAGVYNEQFF
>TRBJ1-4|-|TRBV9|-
TGTGCCAGCAGCGCGAGGGAGGGTGTGAATGAAAAACTGTTTTTT
CASSAREGVNEKLFF
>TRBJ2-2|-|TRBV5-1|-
TGCGCCAGCAGCCCGGACAGTGTCATCGGGGAGCTGTTTTTT
CASSPDSVIGELFF
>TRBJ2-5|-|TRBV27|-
TGTGCCAGCAGCCGCATTAACCGAGGGGAGACCCAGTACTTC
CASSRINRGETQYF
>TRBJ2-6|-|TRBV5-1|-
TGCGCCAGCAGCTTGGACGCGTATGCCTCTGGGGCCAACGTCCTGACTTTC
CASSLDAYASGANVLTF
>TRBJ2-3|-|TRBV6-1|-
TGTGCCAGCAGTTGGGACAATCAAAGCACAGATACGCAGTATTTT
CASSWDNQSTDTQYF
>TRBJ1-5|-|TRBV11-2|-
TGTGCCAGCAGCTTAGACAGGCATAGCAATCAGCCCCAGCATTTT
CASSLDRHSNQPQHF
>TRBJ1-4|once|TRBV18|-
TGTGCCAGCTCACCTCTCTCCGGAGCAGAACTCTTTTTT
CASSPLSGAELFF
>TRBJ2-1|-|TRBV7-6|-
TGTGCCAGCAGCTTAATGGGTAGCGACAATGAGCAGTTCTTC
CASSLMGSDNEQFF
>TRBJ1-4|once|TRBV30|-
TGTGCCTGGAGTGGGACAGTAACTAATGAAAAACTGTTTTTT
CAWSGTVTNEKLFF